The present T cell receptor beta chain was sequenced within a study of technical replicates of blood from several donors. This CDR3 spans 17 amino acids. The V gene's germline CDR1 is MDHEN and CDR2 SYDVKM. Trimming took off 3 bases at V and 1 base at J, with 13 bases between the two ends. TCRdb's copy holds only in-frame clones and misses some; the assay was immunoSEQ multiplex PCR. The sample consists of some 15,000 clones, 75% to 90% of them appearing once. The clonotype was recovered from a human donor in good health. J is TRBJ2-6 and V is TRBV28; D possibly corresponds to TRBD2 (7 bases). Sample: PBMCs. CDR3 in DNA: TGTGCCAGCAGTTTGGGGGGGGCAGGTTCTGGGGCCAACGTCCTGACTTTC. Translation: CASSLGGAGSGANVLTF.